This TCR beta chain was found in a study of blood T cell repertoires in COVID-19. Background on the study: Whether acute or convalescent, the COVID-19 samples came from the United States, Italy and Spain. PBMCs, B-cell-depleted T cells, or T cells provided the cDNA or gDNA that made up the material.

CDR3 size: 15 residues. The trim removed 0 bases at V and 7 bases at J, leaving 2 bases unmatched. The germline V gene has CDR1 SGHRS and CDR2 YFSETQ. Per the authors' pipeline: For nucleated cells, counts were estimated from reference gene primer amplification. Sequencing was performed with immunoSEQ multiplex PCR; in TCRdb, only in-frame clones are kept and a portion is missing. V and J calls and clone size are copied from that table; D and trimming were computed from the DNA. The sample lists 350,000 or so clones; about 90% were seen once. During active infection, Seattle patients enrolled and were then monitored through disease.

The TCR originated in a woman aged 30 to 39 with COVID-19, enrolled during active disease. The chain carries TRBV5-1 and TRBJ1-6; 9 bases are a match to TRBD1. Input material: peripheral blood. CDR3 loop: CASSLGDRDNSPLHF. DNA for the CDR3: TGCGCCAGCAGCTTGGGGGACAGGGACAATTCACCCCTCCACTTT. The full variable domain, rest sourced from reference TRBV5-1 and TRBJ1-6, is KAGVTQTPRYLIKTRGQQVTLSCSPISGHRSVSWYQQTPGQGLQFLFEYFSETQRNKGNFPGRFSGRQFSNSRSEMNVSTLELGDSALYLCASSLGDRDNSPLHFGNGTRLTVT.